A single T cell receptor (beta chain) is shown here with its context. Profiled with immunoSEQ multiplex PCR; TCRdb holds only in-frame clones, not every one. The data contain some 150,000 clones, around 86% of them singletons. This entry is derived from a study of control samples from healthy donors and cancer patients. This CDR3 region has 15 residues. V lost 0 bases, J lost 4 bases, and 4 bases stayed unmatched. Per the germline V gene, CDR1 is SGHNT and CDR2 is YENEEA. The V call is TRBV11-3, the J call TRBJ2-5, with 8 bases identical to TRBD2. The specimen was blood. This sequence originates from a man aged 30 to 45 in good health. CDR3 sequence: CASSLDPAGGETQYF. The CDR3 DNA is TGTGCCAGCAGCTTAGATCCTGCGGGAGGAGAGACCCAGTACTTC.